This TCR beta chain was sequenced during a study of OX40 agonist ivuxolimab in advanced cancers. V was clipped by 1 base and J by 0 bases, with 5 bases between them. Germline assignment: CDR1 SGHDT and CDR2 YYEEEE. The CDR3 has 15 amino acids. Study-wide findings and caveats: Compared with others, partial responders at 0.1-3.0 mg/kg displayed clonal expansion among the lowest.

As regards this clone: Antigen specificity is unknown.

Some clones are missing from TCRdb's copy, which holds only in-frame ones; the method was immunoSEQ multiplex PCR. In the table there are roughly 67,000 clones, roughly 88% of which are singletons. This sequence joins TRBV5-6 and TRBJ2-6, with D maybe TRBD2 (5 bases). This material consisted of CD4+ or CD8+ T cells sorted from blood, taken in a trial of the OX40 agonist ivuxolimab. The sequence was collected from an adult with an advanced solid tumor such as melanoma, head and neck, liver or kidney cancer. Here the CDR3 DNA reads TGTGCCAGCAGCTTGCGGGGCTCTGGGGCCAACGTCCTGACTTTC. Translating gives CASSLRGSGANVLTF.